This T cell receptor beta chain was identified during a study of blood T cell repertoires in COVID-19. Study context: T cells, B-cell-depleted T cells, or PBMCs provided the cDNA or gDNA that served as material.

Recovery meant two consecutive negative NP/OP PCR tests, professional clearance, or resolved symptoms. Libraries were prepared by immunoSEQ multiplex PCR; TCRdb keeps only in-frame clonotypes and omits some of them. In the table there are a few hundred thousand clones, approximately 88% of which are singletons. This CDR3 is 14 amino acids long. The V gene's germline CDR1 is KGHDR and CDR2 SFDVKD. Trimming removed 5 bases from V and 9 bases from J, with 19 bases in between. The sample taken for sequencing was PBMCs or T cells enriched from blood (not recorded which). The chain combines TRBV24-1 with TRBJ2-7; possible D gene TRBD2, 6 bases. This receptor was obtained from a man aged 25 to 40 who had recovered from COVID-19. The CDR3 here is CATSVGGSTSGQYF. CDR3 nucleotides: TGTGCCACCAGTGTGGGAGGTAGCACTTCCGGGCAGTACTTC.